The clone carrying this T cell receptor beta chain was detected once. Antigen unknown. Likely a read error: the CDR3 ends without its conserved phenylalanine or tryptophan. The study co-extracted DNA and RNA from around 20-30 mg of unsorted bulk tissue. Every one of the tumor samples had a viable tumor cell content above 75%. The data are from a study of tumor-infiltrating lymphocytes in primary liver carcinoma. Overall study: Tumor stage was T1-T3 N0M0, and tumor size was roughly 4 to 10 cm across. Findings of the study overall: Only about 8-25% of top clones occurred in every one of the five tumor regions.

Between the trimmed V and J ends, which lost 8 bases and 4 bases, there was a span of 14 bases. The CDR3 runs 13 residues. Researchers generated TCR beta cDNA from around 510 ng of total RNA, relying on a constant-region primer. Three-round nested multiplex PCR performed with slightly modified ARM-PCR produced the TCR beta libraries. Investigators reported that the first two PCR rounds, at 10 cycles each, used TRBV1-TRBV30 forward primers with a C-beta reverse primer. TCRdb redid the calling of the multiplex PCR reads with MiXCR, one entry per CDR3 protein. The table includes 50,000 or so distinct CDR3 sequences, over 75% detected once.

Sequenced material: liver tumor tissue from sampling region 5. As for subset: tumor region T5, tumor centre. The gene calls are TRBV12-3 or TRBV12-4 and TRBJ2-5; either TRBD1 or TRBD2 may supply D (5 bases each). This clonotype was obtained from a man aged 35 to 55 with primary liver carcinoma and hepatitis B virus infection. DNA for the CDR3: TGTGCCAGCGGCCGAAGTGGGACAGAGACCCAGTACATC. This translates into CASGRSGTETQYI.